This entry concerns a single T cell receptor beta chain. The sample comes from a study of blood T cell repertoires in COVID-19. CDR1 SNHLY and CDR2 FYNNEI come from the germline V gene. The junction had 7 bases not matched to a gene; V was cut back by 9 bases and J by 7 bases. The CDR3 runs 13 residues. Sequenced by immunoSEQ multiplex PCR; TCRdb stores in-frame clones only, minus some. This table has around 310,000 clones, 89% appearing once. The specimen was PBMCs or T cells enriched from blood (not recorded which). This TCR came from a woman in her 30s who had recovered from COVID-19. This sequence joins TRBV2 and TRBJ2-7; the match to TRBD1 covers 12 bases. In nucleotides, the CDR3 is TGTGCCAGGGGGGGACAGGGGGCAGGAGAGCAGTACTTC. This translates into CARGGQGAGEQYF. The complete variable domain, with remaining parts taken from reference TRBV2 and TRBJ2-7, reads EPEVTQTPSHQVTQMGQEVILRCVPISNHLYFYWYRQILGQKVEFLVSFYNNEISEKSEIFDDQFSVERPDGSNFTLKIRSTKLEDSAMYFCARGGQGAGEQYFGPGTRLTVT.